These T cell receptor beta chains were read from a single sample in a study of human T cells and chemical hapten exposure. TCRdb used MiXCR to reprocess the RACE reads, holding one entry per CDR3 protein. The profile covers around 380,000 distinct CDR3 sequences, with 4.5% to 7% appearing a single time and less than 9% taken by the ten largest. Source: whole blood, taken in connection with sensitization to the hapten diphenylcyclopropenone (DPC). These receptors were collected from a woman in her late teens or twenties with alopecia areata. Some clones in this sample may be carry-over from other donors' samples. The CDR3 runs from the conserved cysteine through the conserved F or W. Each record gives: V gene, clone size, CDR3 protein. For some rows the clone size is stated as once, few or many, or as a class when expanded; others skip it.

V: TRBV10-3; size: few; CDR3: CAIKDSGAYEQYF
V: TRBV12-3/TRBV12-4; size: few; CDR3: CASTLDSSNQPQHF
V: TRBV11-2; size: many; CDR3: CASSPFTIRQGRMGYTF
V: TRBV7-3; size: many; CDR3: CASSADRGYGYTF
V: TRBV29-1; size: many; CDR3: CSALSGVWGYTF
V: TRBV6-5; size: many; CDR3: CASSHWGGEQFF
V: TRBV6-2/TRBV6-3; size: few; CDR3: CASSYGTSYEQYF
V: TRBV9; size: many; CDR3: CASSGSSRKDSNTEAFF
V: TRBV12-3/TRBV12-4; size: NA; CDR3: CASSLREGGYTF
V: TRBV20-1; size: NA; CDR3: CSAMRWGAGNSPLHF
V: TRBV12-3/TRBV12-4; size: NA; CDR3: CASPSGQGYGYTF
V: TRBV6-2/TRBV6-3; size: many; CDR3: CASSTWRTPFGANVLTF
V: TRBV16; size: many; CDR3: CASSQVRGGTEAFF
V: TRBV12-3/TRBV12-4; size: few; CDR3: CASSPTSVYTSSGANVLTF